This T cell receptor beta chain was sequenced during a study of post-analysis software for immune sequencing data. Study as a whole: Secondary progressive, relapsing-remitting and progressive-relapsing multiple sclerosis were among the included disease courses.

Study-wide findings and caveats: Compared against controls, patients with multiple sclerosis displayed significantly lower normalized Chao1 diversity.

As for this clonotype: What it recognizes is unknown.

cDNA libraries for TCR beta contained unique molecular identifiers. T cells numbering roughly 1 to 10 million yielded roughly 500,000 cDNA molecules. TCRdb re-analysed the PCR reads in MiXCR, keeping a single row per CDR3 protein. Among around 710,000 distinct CDR3 sequences listed, about 45% were seen once. Source material: blood. This receptor was taken from a girl aged 10 to 17 with multiple sclerosis.

The CDR3 reads CASSPSRVGPYEQYF. The CDR3 region has the DNA TGTGCCAGCAGCCCCTCACGGGTCGGTCCCTACGAGCAGTACTTC. The J gene is TRBJ2-5, the V gene TRBV7-9; D remains unclear. The DNA end favors TRBJ2-7, so the J call may be wrong. This CDR3 contains 15 residues. Germline assignment: CDR1 SEHNR and CDR2 FQNEAQ (reference sequence).